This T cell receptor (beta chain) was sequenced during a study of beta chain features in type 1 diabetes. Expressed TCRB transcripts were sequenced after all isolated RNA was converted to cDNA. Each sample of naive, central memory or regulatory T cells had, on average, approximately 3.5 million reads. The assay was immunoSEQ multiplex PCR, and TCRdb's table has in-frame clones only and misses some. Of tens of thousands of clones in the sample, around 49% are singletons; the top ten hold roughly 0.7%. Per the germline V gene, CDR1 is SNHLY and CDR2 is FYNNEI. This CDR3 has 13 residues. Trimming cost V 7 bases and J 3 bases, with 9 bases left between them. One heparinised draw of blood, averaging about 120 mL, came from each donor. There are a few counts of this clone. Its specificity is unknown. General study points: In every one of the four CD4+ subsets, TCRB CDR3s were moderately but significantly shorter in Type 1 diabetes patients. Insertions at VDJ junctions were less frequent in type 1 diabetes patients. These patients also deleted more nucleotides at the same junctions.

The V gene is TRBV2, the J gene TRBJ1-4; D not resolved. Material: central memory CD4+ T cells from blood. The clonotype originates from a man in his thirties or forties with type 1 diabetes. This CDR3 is CASKNSPNEKLFF. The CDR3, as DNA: TGTGCCAGCAAGAACAGTCCTAATGAAAAACTGTTTTTT.